These 25 T cell receptor beta chains were all obtained from the same sample, sequenced in a study of identical twins. MiXCR, applied by TCRdb to the 5' RACE reads, yields one record per CDR3 protein. The table has some 1,700,000 distinct CDR3 sequences, around 33% seen once. Sample: cord blood. These receptor sequences come from a newborn girl in good health.

Worth noting for this clonotype: An end of the junction differs from the germline gene, which may be a read error. J is TRBJ2-3 and V is TRBV5-1, with 8 nucleotides matching TRBD2. The germline CDR1 and CDR2 sequences are SGHRS and YFSETQ. The CDR3 is 17 residues long. The CDR3 DNA follows: TGCGCCAGTAGCTTGGCCCCTAGCGGGCCAGGCACAGATACGCAGTATTTT. Its translation is CASSLAPSGPGTDTQYF. Full variable domain (outside the CDR3, taken from reference TRBV5-1 and TRBJ2-3): KAGVTQTPRYLIKTRGQQVTLSCSPISGHRSVSWYQQTPGQGLQFLFEYFSETQRNKGNFPGRFSGRQFSNSRSEMNVSTLELGDSALYLCASSLAPSGPGTDTQYFGPGTRLTVL.

V and J are TRBV2 and TRBJ2-3; 7 nucleotides match TRBD2. The junction had 7 bases not matched to a gene; V was cut back by 1 base and J by 3 bases. CDR1 and CDR2 from the germline V gene are SNHLY and FYNNEI. The length of the CDR3 is 16 residues. DNA of the CDR3: TGTGCCAGCAGTGAAGTGCCAGCGGGAATAACAGATACGCAGTATTTT. Protein: CASSEVPAGITDTQYF.

The chain recombines TRBV11-2 with TRBJ2-5; no clear D gene. The V end was cut by 4 bases, the J end by 2 bases, with 17 bases between. From germline, CDR1 is SGHAT and CDR2 FQNNGV. This CDR3 region has 16 residues. The CDR3 loop is CASSSRFVDSQETQYF. CDR3 bases: TGTGCCAGCAGCTCGCGTTTCGTAGACTCACAAGAGACCCAGTACTTC.

This clonotype was observed a few times. The V call is TRBV3-1, the J call TRBJ2-1; 9 bases agree with TRBD1. The CDR3 has 15 amino acids. Looked up from germline, CDR1 is LGHDT and CDR2 is YNNKEL (reference sequence). With 5 bases clipped from V and 8 bases from J, the junction kept 10 bases outside the gene matches. CDR3 sequence reads: CASSLRTGADDEQFF. CDR3 nucleotides: TGTGCCAGCAGCTTGCGGACAGGGGCGGACGATGAGCAGTTCTTC.

The chain links TRBV7-9 to TRBJ1-2; D perhaps matches TRBD1 (6 bases). Germline V lookup: CDR1 SEHNR, CDR2 FQNEAQ (reference sequence). CDR3 length: 13 amino acids. With 9 bases removed from V and 8 bases from J, the gap between germline ends came to 19 bases. DNA for the CDR3: TGTGCCAGTGGCTATCCAGGGGCTAACGGCTACACCTTC. Translation: CASGYPGANGYTF.

DNA of the CDR3: TGTGCCAGCGTGAATAGTCTAGCGGGCACCGGGGAGCTGTTTTTT. Translation: CASVNSLAGTGELFF. This chain links TRBV2 with TRBJ2-2, with 8 nucleotides matching TRBD2. Germline CDR1 reads SNHLY; CDR2 reads FYNNEI. V was clipped by 8 bases and J by 4 bases; unmatched bases: 9. The CDR3 spans 15 residues.

The chain recombines TRBV2 with TRBJ1-4, with no clear D. The CDR3 is 13 amino acids. Per the germline V gene, CDR1 is SNHLY and CDR2 is FYNNEI. The V gene lost 6 bases and the J gene lost 5 bases, with 10 bases spanning the gap. The CDR3 nucleotides are TGTGCCAGCAGGAGGGCCCCGAATGAAAAACTGTTTTTT. This codes for CASRRAPNEKLFF.

A few counts support this clonotype. The rearrangement links TRBV7-2 to TRBJ2-3; D possibly corresponds to TRBD2 (6 bases). The length of the CDR3 is 15 residues. In germline, CDR1 is SGHTA, CDR2 FQGNSA. Trimming took off 3 bases at V and 1 base at J, with 11 bases between the two ends. The CDR3 nucleotides are TGTGCCAGCAGCTTTCTCGCTAGCGGCACAGATACGCAGTATTTT. Protein product: CASSFLASGTDTQYF. Full variable domain (remainder filled in from reference TRBV7-2 and TRBJ2-3): GAGVSQSPSNKVTEKGKDVELRCDPISGHTALYWYRQSLGQGLEFLIYFQGNSAPDKSGLPSDRFSAERTGGSVSTLTIQRTQQEDSAVYLCASSFLASGTDTQYFGPGTRLTVL.

About this clonotype: One end of the junction varies from germline; a read error may be responsible. The J gene is TRBJ2-1, the V gene TRBV5-1; D is ambiguous. Per the germline V gene, CDR1 is SGHRS and CDR2 is YFSETQ. The length of the CDR3 is 13 residues. CDR3 DNA: TGCGCCGGCAGCTTGGAGTCAGCCTACGAGCAGTTCTTC. Translation: CAGSLESAYEQFF.

The table lists this clonotype with many counts. V is TRBV27 and J is TRBJ2-7; maybe TRBD1 (6 bases). V was trimmed by 5 bases and J by 2 bases, leaving 13 bases between them. Germline V gene sequence: CDR1 MNHEY, CDR2 SMNVEV (reference sequence). CDR3 length equals 14 residues. The CDR3 region has the DNA TGTGCCAGCAGTCAGGACAGTCCGCCCTACGAGCAGTACTTC. Amino acids: CASSQDSPPYEQYF.

The sample holds a few counts of this clonotype. The chain couples TRBV6-5 to TRBJ2-5, with 7 nucleotides matching TRBD2. Germline V gene lookup returns CDR1 MNHEY and CDR2 SVGAGI. V lost 4 bases to trimming and J lost 5 bases; unmatched junction nucleotides: 10. This CDR3 region has 15 residues. The CDR3 here is CASSSLGLVGETQYF. CDR3 coding DNA: TGTGCCAGCAGTTCCCTCGGACTAGTCGGCGAGACCCAGTACTTC.

The V call is TRBV20-1, the J call TRBJ1-2; D is uncertain. Looked up from germline, CDR1 is DFQATT and CDR2 is SNEGSKA (reference sequence). There are 13 residues in the CDR3. The ends were cut back, 5 bases at V and 1 base at J, with 11 bases in the middle. This CDR3 reads CSAPGSINYGYTF. In nucleotides, the CDR3 is TGCAGTGCTCCGGGCTCAATTAACTATGGCTACACCTTC.

This clonotype was seen only once. The chain uses TRBV6-1 and TRBJ1-2, with 8 bases that match TRBD1. Per germline, CDR1 MNHNS and CDR2 SASEGT. J lost 5 bases, V lost 8 bases, and 10 bases had no gene match. The CDR3 spans 14 residues. CDR3 nucleotide sequence: TGTGCCAGCTTGGGACAGGCGCTTTTGTATGGCTACACCTTC. Its translation is CASLGQALLYGYTF.

This clonotype was seen ten or more times. The chain carries TRBV10-3 and TRBJ2-3, with no clear D. Germline assignment: CDR1 ENHRY and CDR2 SYGVKD. The CDR3 spans 13 residues. Trimming stripped 10 bases from V and 1 base from J, with 12 bases between. The CDR3 sequence is CATWMVGTDTQYF. The DNA of the CDR3 is TGTGCCACCTGGATGGTGGGCACAGATACGCAGTATTTT.

Note on this clonotype: Sequence at one end of the junction differs from germline and may be a read error. The chain couples TRBV5-6 to TRBJ2-5, with D maybe TRBD1 (6 bases). Germline V CDR1 and CDR2: SGHDT, YYEEEE. CDR3 size: 14 residues. CDR3 in amino acids: CVSTKMTGEETQYF. The CDR3 nucleotides are TGTGTCAGCACCAAAATGACAGGTGAAGAGACCCAGTACTTC. Based on the CDR3 plus reference TRBV5-6 and TRBJ2-5, the full variable domain is DAGVTQSPTHLIKTRGQQVTLRCSPKSGHDTVSWYQQALGQGPQFIFQYYEEEERQRGNFPDRFSGHQFPNYSSELNVNALLLGDSALYLCVSTKMTGEETQYFGPGTRLLVL.

This clonotype came up a few times. The J gene is TRBJ1-2, the V gene TRBV20-1, with D possibly TRBD1 on 5 matching bases. V was shortened by 5 bases and J by 5 bases, with 18 bases between the two germline ends. The CDR3 totals 14 residues. The germline CDR1 and CDR2 sequences are DFQATT and SNEGSKA (reference sequence). CDR3 region: CSAGFVRGTYGYTF. The CDR3 DNA follows: TGCAGTGCTGGTTTCGTGCGGGGGACTTATGGCTACACCTTC.

This chain links TRBV7-9 with TRBJ2-4; 9 positions match TRBD1. V lost 5 bases, J lost 3 bases, and 5 bases stayed unmatched. This CDR3 comprises 15 residues. Germline V CDR1 and CDR2: SEHNR, FQNEAQ (reference sequence). This chain's CDR3 is CASSPGQGVKNIQYF. The DNA of the CDR3 is TGTGCCAGCAGCCCGGGACAGGGAGTCAAAAACATTCAGTACTTC.

The gene calls are TRBV2 and TRBJ2-1; D is undetermined. The end of the DNA aligns better with TRBJ2-7, so the J call may be wrong. Germline assignment: CDR1 SNHLY and CDR2 FYNNEI. The CDR3 covers 13 residues. This CDR3 reads CASQESSYNEQYF. In DNA form, the CDR3 reads TGTGCCAGTCAGGAGAGCTCCTACAATGAGCAGTACTTC.

In this sample, this clonotype turned up a few times. The V gene is TRBV4-2, the J gene TRBJ2-5, with D unclear. V was trimmed by 3 bases and J by 4 bases, leaving 15 bases between them. CDR3 length: 15 residues. Germline CDR1 LGHNA, CDR2 YNFKEQ. Written as DNA, the CDR3 is TGTGCCAGCAGCCATCTAACTCCACCGGGAGAGACCCAGTACTTC. Translating gives CASSHLTPPGETQYF.

The chain recombines TRBV5-6 with TRBJ2-2, with 12 bases that match TRBD2. This CDR3 spans 18 amino acids. The ends lost 5 bases at V and 3 bases at J; junction bases unmatched: 11. The germline CDR1 and CDR2 sequences are SGHDT and YYEEEE. CDR3 sequence reads: CASRNRTSGTLDTGELFF. In DNA form, the CDR3 reads TGTGCCAGCAGGAATCGGACTAGCGGGACGTTAGACACCGGGGAGCTGTTTTTT.

The genes are TRBV25-1 and TRBJ2-3, with 8 bases aligning to TRBD2. The V segment lost 3 bases and the J segment 1 base; nucleotides outside the gene matches: 6. The germline V gene has CDR1 MGHDK and CDR2 SYGVNS. The CDR3 is 16 residues long. CDR3 residues: CASSDPRREGTDTQYF. CDR3 nucleotide sequence: TGTGCCAGCAGTGACCCTCGGCGGGAGGGCACAGATACGCAGTATTTT. Using reference TRBV25-1 and TRBJ2-3 for the parts outside the CDR3, the full variable domain is EADIYQTPRYLVIGTGKKITLECSQTMGHDKMYWYQQDPGMELHLIHYSYGVNSTEKGDLSSESTVSRIRTEHFPLTLESARPSHTSQYLCASSDPRREGTDTQYFGPGTRLTVL.

This clonotype turned up a few times. The genes are TRBV7-2 and TRBJ2-1, with 8 bases aligning to TRBD1. The CDR3 is made up of 15 amino acids. J gave up 6 bases and V 6 bases, and 10 bases lay outside the gene matches. Germline V lookup: CDR1 SGHTA, CDR2 FQGNSA. The CDR3 is CASRATGGGGNEQFF. CDR3 bases: TGTGCCAGCAGGGCAACAGGGGGAGGAGGCAATGAGCAGTTCTTC.

The genes are TRBV6-6 and TRBJ1-2; 7 positions agree with TRBD1. The CDR3 consists of 13 residues. Germline-derived CDR1 and CDR2 are MNHNY and SVGAGI (reference sequence). Trimming took 7 bases from V and 5 from J; bases not matched to a gene: 7. Here the CDR3 DNA reads TGTGCCAGCACCGGGACCAGGGGGTATGGCTACACCTTC. This gives the protein CASTGTRGYGYTF.

J is TRBJ2-2 and V is TRBV12-3 or TRBV12-4, with D possibly matching TRBD2 (7 bases). Between the trimmed V and J ends, which lost 7 bases and 6 bases, there was a span of 21 bases. The CDR3 is made up of 16 amino acids. CDR3 DNA sequence: TGTGCCAGCACCAACTCCGGGGGGCAGGTGGCCGGGGAGCTGTTTTTT. It yields the protein CASTNSGGQVAGELFF.

V is TRBV28 and J is TRBJ1-1; possible D gene TRBD1, 5 bases. CDR3 length equals 14 residues. V lost 5 bases to trimming and J lost 8 bases, with 18 bases between them. In germline, CDR1 is MDHEN, CDR2 SYDVKM. Here the CDR3 DNA reads TGTGCCAGCAGTCCTCCTCGGCGGGGCGAAGAAGCTTTCTTT. Amino acid sequence: CASSPPRRGEEAFF.